These 8 T cell receptor beta chains came from one sample sequenced in a study of cytomegalovirus exposure and HLA in healthy donors. The study ran its PCR with 60 Vbeta and 13 Jbeta primers. Data came from immunoSEQ multiplex PCR; TCRdb stores just in-frame clones and leaves some out. The sample has about 59,000 clones; roughly 90% are singletons. The sequenced sample consisted of PBMCs. These receptors were obtained from a man younger than 40 in good health and CMV-seropositive.

The J gene is TRBJ2-2, the V gene TRBV27; 7 bases match TRBD2. CDR3 length equals 18 residues. After removal of 3 bases from V and 7 bases from J, the junction contained 17 bases not matched to a gene. CDR1 is MNHEY, CDR2 SMNVEV, per germline (reference sequence). The CDR3 reads CASSFGPNRLAEGGELFF. The CDR3 nucleotides read TGTGCCAGCAGTTTCGGGCCCAATCGACTAGCTGAGGGCGGGGAGCTGTTTTTT.

The chain has TRBV5-5 and TRBJ2-1, with 9 bases that match TRBD1. Germline assignment: CDR1 SGHKS and CDR2 YYEKEE (reference sequence). The CDR3 loop spans 15 amino acids. J was trimmed by 6 bases and V by 4 bases; bases with no gene match: 8. CDR3: CASSQQGAPSNEQFF. The CDR3 DNA reads TGTGCCAGCAGCCAACAGGGGGCCCCTTCCAATGAGCAGTTCTTC.

V is TRBV11-2 and J is TRBJ2-7; D call uncertain. The V gene's germline CDR1 is SGHAT and CDR2 FQNNGV. The V gene lost 0 bases and the J gene lost 0 bases, with 9 bases spanning the gap. The CDR3 extends over 15 amino acids. The CDR3 region is CASSLDLGNSYEQYF. For the CDR3, the DNA is TGTGCCAGCAGCTTAGATTTGGGCAACTCCTACGAGCAGTACTTC.

The CDR3 DNA reads as TGTGCCAGCAGGACAGGTCCCTCTGGAAACACCATATATTTT. This codes for CASRTGPSGNTIYF. This chain joins TRBV6-1 and TRBJ1-3, with TRBD1 as a possible D gene (6 bases). The V end was cut by 6 bases, the J end by 0 bases, with 9 bases between. Germline V CDR1 and CDR2: MNHNS, SASEGT. The CDR3 runs to 14 residues.

The CDR3 reads CASGNQHGLAGEQYF. The CDR3 DNA follows: TGTGCCAGCGGAAACCAGCATGGACTAGCAGGCGAGCAGTACTTC. The chain combines TRBV6-1 with TRBJ2-7; TRBD2 matches at 8 bases. The junction had 15 bases not matched to a gene; V was cut back by 8 bases and J by 6 bases. This CDR3 is 15 amino acids long. Germline V gives CDR1 MNHNS, CDR2 SASEGT.

The rearrangement joins TRBV19 to TRBJ2-7, with 9 bases fitting TRBD2. The trim removed 5 bases at V and 7 bases at J, leaving 9 bases unmatched. Germline values: CDR1 LNHDA, CDR2 SQIVND (reference sequence). The CDR3 contains 14 residues. The CDR3 here is CASSVSGGPLEQYF. CDR3 DNA: TGTGCCAGTAGTGTTAGCGGGGGCCCGCTAGAGCAGTACTTC. The variable domain in full, with the rest retrieved from reference TRBV19 and TRBJ2-7, is DGGITQSPKYLFRKEGQNVTLSCEQNLNHDAMYWYRQDPGQGLRLIYYSQIVNDFQKGDIAEGYSVSREKKESFPLTVTSAQKNPTAFYLCASSVSGGPLEQYFGPGTRLTVT.

V usage is TRBV5-6 and J usage is TRBJ2-7; a weak D match, TRBD2 (5 bases). The germline gives CDR1 SGHDT, CDR2 YYEEEE. CDR3 size: 13 residues. The V and J ends lost 2 bases and 5 bases respectively, with 11 bases between them. CDR3 in amino acids: CASSFRTFNEQYF. The CDR3 DNA reads TGTGCCAGCAGCTTTAGGACTTTCAACGAGCAGTACTTC.

The gene calls are TRBV10-3 and TRBJ2-7; no firm D call. Germline V CDR1 and CDR2: ENHRY, SYGVKD. Trimming stripped 0 bases from V and 0 bases from J, with 6 bases between. The CDR3 is made up of 14 amino acids. The CDR3 loop is CAISESGSSYEQYF. For the CDR3, the DNA is TGTGCCATCAGTGAGTCGGGCAGCTCCTACGAGCAGTACTTC.